This T cell receptor beta chain was found in a study of radiation and T cells in renal cell carcinoma. Notes on the study in general: Without pretreatment biopsies, baseline tumor clonotype presence was undetermined.

Germline V lookup: CDR1 MDHEN, CDR2 SYDVKM. The CDR3 length is 13 residues. V was pared by 2 bases and J by 3 bases, with 8 bases between. Time point: baseline pretreatment blood. Treatment given: 15 Gy SBRT to primary tumor, nephrectomy 4 weeks later. Clear cell pathology was present in this patient's renal cell carcinoma. Comment on this clone: The antigen is unknown.

The assay was immunoSEQ multiplex PCR, and TCRdb's table has in-frame clones only and misses some. The sample contains some 150,000 clones, around 78% of which appear only once. The chain couples TRBV28 to TRBJ2-7; no definite D call. The sample here was blood, taken from a patient whose treatment included radiotherapy and nephrectomy. This TCR was sampled from a woman in her forties or fifties with renal cell carcinoma. The CDR3 coding sequence is TGTGCCAGCAGTTTAGGGGTAAACTACGAGCAGTACTTC. Translation gives CASSLGVNYEQYF.